This is a list of T cell receptor beta chains from one sample in a study of cytomegalovirus exposure and HLA in healthy donors. The data were produced by immunoSEQ multiplex PCR, yet TCRdb's version contains in-frame clones alone and is incomplete. In the table there are 90,000 to 150,000 clones, 88% of which are singletons. Sequenced input: PBMCs. Source of these receptors: a man aged 18 to 35 in good health and CMV-seronegative. The CDR3 runs from the conserved cysteine through the conserved F or W. D genes are given only for firm matches. The listing skips clone size in some rows; elsewhere it reads once, few, many or a size class.

TRBV9	TRBJ2-5	-	-	TGTGCCAGCAGCGCCCTGGAGGGAGAGACCCAGTACTTC	CASSALEGETQYF
TRBV11-2	TRBJ2-7	TRBD2	-	TGTGCCAGCAGCTTCGGGACTAGCGGGTTTTACGAGCAGTACTTC	CASSFGTSGFYEQYF
TRBV9	TRBJ2-7	-	-	TGTGCCAGCAGCGTAGTGGCGGATACCTACGAGCAGTACTTC	CASSVVADTYEQYF
TRBV2	TRBJ2-1	TRBD1	-	TGTGCCAGCGCTCCCGACAGGGGGGAAAATGAGCAGTTCTTC	CASAPDRGENEQFF
TRBV6-5	TRBJ2-7	TRBD1	-	TGTGCCAGCAGCAGAACAGGGGGCGAGCAGTACTTC	CASSRTGGEQYF
TRBV5-1	TRBJ2-5	-	-	TGCGCCAGCAGCTTGCCGGAAGAGACCCAGTACTTC	CASSLPEETQYF
TRBV5-4	TRBJ1-4	-	-	TGTGCCAGCAGCCTACAGGGAGCTAATGAAAAACTGTTTTTT	CASSLQGANEKLFF
TRBV5-5	TRBJ2-7	TRBD2	-	TGTGCCAGCAGTAACACCCCTAGCGGGAGCTCCTACGAGCAGTACTTC	CASSNTPSGSSYEQYF
TRBV6-1	TRBJ1-1	-	-	TGTGCCAGCAGTTTGAGGTTGAGCACTGAAGCTTTCTTT	CASSLRLSTEAFF
TRBV6-1	TRBJ1-5	TRBD1	-	TGTGCCAGCAGATGGGGACAGGGGTCCAATCAGCCCCAGCATTTT	CASRWGQGSNQPQHF
TRBV6-1	TRBJ2-2	TRBD1	-	TGTGCCAGCAGTGAGGGGGGACAGGGGGCCGCCGGGGAGCTGTTTTTT	CASSEGGQGAAGELFF
TRBV28	TRBJ1-5	TRBD1	-	TGTGCCAGCAGTCGGACCGGGACAGGGTACAGCAATCAGCCCCAGCATTTT	CASSRTGTGYSNQPQHF
TRBV4-3	TRBJ2-2	TRBD1	once	TGCGCCAGCAGCCAAGATTGGGACAGGGTTCGAACCGGGGAGCTGTTTTTT	CASSQDWDRVRTGELFF
TRBV11-3	TRBJ2-5	-	-	TGTGCCAGCAGCTTACGTGGCTTCCAAGAGACCCAGTACTTC	CASSLRGFQETQYF
TRBV2	TRBJ1-2	TRBD1	few	TGTGCCAGCAGAAAGGACAGGGGGCCAGTCGGCTACACCTTC	CASRKDRGPVGYTF
TRBV4-1	TRBJ1-1	-	-	TGCGCCAGCAGCCAACAGGGGCTGAACACTGAAGCTTTCTTT	CASSQQGLNTEAFF
TRBV5-1	TRBJ2-5	TRBD2	-	TGCGCCAGCAGCACACTAGACGGGGGGGAAGAGACCCAGTACTTC	CASSTLDGGEETQYF
TRBV25-1	TRBJ2-3	-	-	TGTGCCAGCAGCTCTCCCACAGGTCGTTTCTCGGATACGCAGTATTTT	CASSSPTGRFSDTQYF
TRBV21-1	TRBJ2-7	-	-	TGTGCCAGCAGCAGGAACAGGTTAACCTACGAGCAGTACTTC	CASSRNRLTYEQYF
TRBV27	TRBJ2-1	TRBD2	once	TGTGCCAGCAGTTTAGCGGGAGGTAGGTACAATGAGCAGTTCTTC	CASSLAGGRYNEQFF
TRBV9	TRBJ2-5	-	-	TGTGCCAGCAGCGTAGCTGGCAGCCAAGAGACCCAGTACTTC	CASSVAGSQETQYF
TRBV2	TRBJ1-1	TRBD1	-	TGTGCCAGCAGGACCGGACAGGGTAGGGCGGGGGCTGAAGCTTTCTTT	CASRTGQGRAGAEAFF
TRBV7-9	TRBJ1-2	-	medium-sized	TGTGCCAGCAGCTCCCAGGCCGACTATGGCTACACCTTC	CASSSQADYGYTF
TRBV4-3	TRBJ2-5	-	-	TGCGCCAGCAGCCAGCAGAACCAAGAGACCCAGTACTTC	CASSQQNQETQYF
TRBV4-2	TRBJ2-3	TRBD2	-	TGTGCCAGCAGCCGAGTAAATAGCGGGAGCACAGATACGCAGTATTTT	CASSRVNSGSTDTQYF
TRBV9	TRBJ1-6	-	once	TGTGCCAGCAGCGTCGGGGGAAATTCACCCCTCCACTTT	CASSVGGNSPLHF
TRBV11-2	TRBJ2-3	TRBD1	-	TGTGCCAGCAGCAATCCGGGACAGGATTATCTCCGGCAGTATTTT	CASSNPGQDYLRQYF
TRBV4-2	TRBJ2-5	-	-	TGTGCCAGCAGCCCAGGGGGGATAAAAGAGACCCAGTACTTC	CASSPGGIKETQYF
TRBV18	TRBJ2-2	TRBD1	-	TGTGCCAGCTCACCTACAACACCGGGACAGGGCGACGGGGAGCTGTTTTTT	CASSPTTPGQGDGELFF
TRBV11-3	TRBJ2-2	TRBD1	-	TGTGCCAGCAGCCTTGGGACAGACCTCACCGGGGAGCTGTTTTTT	CASSLGTDLTGELFF
TRBV10-3	TRBJ1-6	TRBD1	-	TGTGCCATCGGGGGGACAGGGGGTTCACCCCTCCACTTT	CAIGGTGGSPLHF
TRBV30	TRBJ2-4	-	-	TGTGCCTGGAGTTCCTCGTTGCGTGACATTCAGTACTTC	CAWSSSLRDIQYF
TRBV10-3	TRBJ1-2	-	-	TGTGCCATCAGACGCGGCGATAACTATGGCTACACCTTC	CAIRRGDNYGYTF
TRBV9	TRBJ2-1	TRBD1	-	TGTGCCAGCAGCGTAGAGGGGGCAGTAGGCAATGAGCAGTTCTTC	CASSVEGAVGNEQFF
TRBV5-1	TRBJ2-7	-	-	TGCGCCAGCAGCTTGGAGGCAGGTGGAACCCAACTGGGGCAGTACTTC	CASSLEAGGTQLGQYF
TRBV5-4	TRBJ1-2	TRBD1	-	TGTGCCAGCAGCCCCAGGACAGGGGATTCGGGAGGCTACACCTTC	CASSPRTGDSGGYTF
TRBV5-1	TRBJ1-2	-	-	TGCGCCAGCAGCTTGGTTCTAGGGTCCAGCTCGGGGGGCTACACCTTC	CASSLVLGSSSGGYTF
TRBV28	TRBJ2-4	TRBD1	-	TGTGCCAGCAGTTTCGGGACAGAGATATCCCCTACTGCCAAAAACATTCAGTACTTC	CASSFGTEISPTAKNIQYF
TRBV11-2	TRBJ2-7	-	-	TGTGCCAGCAGCCCGCTAGTAGGGGGCTACGAGCAGTACTTC	CASSPLVGGYEQYF
TRBV11-2	TRBJ1-3	-	once	TGTGCCAGCAGCTTAGTCGCGGGGGTAGGAAACACCATATATTTT	CASSLVAGVGNTIYF
TRBV7-8	TRBJ2-1	TRBD1	-	TGTGCCAGCAGCTCCTCCCGACAGGGGGCGAGGAATGAGCAGTTCTTC	CASSSSRQGARNEQFF